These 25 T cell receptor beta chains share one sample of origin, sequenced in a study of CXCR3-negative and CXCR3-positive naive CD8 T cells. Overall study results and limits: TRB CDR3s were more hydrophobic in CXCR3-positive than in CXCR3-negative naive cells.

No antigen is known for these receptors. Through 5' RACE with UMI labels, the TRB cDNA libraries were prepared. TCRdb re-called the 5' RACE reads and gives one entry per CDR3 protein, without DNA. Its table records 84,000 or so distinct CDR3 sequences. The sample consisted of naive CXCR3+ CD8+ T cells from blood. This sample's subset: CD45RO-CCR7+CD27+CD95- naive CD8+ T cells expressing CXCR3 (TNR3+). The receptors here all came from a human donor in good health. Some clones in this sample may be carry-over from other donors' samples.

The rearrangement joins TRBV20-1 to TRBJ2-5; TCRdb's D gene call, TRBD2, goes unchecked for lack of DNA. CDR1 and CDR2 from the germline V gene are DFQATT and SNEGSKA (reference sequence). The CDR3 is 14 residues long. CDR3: CSARSGGAAETQYF.

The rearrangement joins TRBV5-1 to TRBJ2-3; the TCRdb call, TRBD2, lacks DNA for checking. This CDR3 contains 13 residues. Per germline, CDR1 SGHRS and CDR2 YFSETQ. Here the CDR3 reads CASSADSRDTQYF.

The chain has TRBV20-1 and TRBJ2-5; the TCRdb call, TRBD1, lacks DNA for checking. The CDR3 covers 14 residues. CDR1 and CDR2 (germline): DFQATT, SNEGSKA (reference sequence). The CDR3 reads CSAGKTGTQETQYF.

CDR3 loop: CASSYTGQITEAFF. This chain connects TRBV6-5 to TRBJ1-1; TCRdb returns TRBD1, unconfirmable since there is no DNA. Germline CDR1 reads MNHEY; CDR2 reads SVGAGI. This CDR3 is 14 amino acids long.

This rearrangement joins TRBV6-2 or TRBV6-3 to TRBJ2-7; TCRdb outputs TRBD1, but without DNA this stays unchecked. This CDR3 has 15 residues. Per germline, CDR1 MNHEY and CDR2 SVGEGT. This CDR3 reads CASSYGETASYEQYF.

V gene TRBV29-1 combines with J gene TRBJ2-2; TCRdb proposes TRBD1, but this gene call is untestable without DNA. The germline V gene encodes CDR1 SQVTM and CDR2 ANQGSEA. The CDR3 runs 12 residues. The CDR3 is CSGTGGAGELFF.

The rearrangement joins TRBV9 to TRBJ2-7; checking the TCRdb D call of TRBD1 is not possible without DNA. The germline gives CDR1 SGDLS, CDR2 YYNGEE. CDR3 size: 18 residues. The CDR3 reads CASSVFPVDRDNSYEQYF.

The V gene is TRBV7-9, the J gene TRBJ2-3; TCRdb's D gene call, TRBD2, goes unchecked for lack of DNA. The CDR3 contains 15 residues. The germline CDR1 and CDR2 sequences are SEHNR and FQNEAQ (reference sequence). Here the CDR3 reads CASRRGLAGSDTQYF.

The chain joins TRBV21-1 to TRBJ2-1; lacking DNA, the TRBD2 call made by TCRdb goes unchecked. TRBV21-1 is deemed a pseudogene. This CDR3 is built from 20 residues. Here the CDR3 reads CASSGRRGLAGLSSYNEQFF.

CDR3 protein: CASSVRLASYNEQFF. This rearrangement joins TRBV2 to TRBJ2-1; TCRdb reports TRBD2, a call that lacks DNA to check it against. CDR1 SNHLY and CDR2 FYNNEI come from the germline V gene. The CDR3 has 15 amino acids.

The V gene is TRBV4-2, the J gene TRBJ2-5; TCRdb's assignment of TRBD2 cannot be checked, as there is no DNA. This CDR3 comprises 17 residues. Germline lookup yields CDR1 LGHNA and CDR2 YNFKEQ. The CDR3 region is CASSHRGDGLFQETQYF.

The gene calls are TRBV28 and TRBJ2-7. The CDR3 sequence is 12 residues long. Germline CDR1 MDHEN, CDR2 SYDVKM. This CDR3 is CASSYISYEQYF.

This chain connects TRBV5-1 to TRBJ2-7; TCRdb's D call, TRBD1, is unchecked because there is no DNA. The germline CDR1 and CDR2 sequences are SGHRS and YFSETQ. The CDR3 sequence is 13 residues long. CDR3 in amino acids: CASSIRPSDEQYF.

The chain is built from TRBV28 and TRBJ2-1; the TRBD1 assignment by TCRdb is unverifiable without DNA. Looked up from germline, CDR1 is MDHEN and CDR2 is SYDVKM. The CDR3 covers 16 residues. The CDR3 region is CASKPPLGQGCNEQFF.

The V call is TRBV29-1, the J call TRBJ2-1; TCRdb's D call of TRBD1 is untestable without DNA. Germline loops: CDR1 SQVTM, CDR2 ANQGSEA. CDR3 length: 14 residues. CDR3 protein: CSVGQGSSYNEQFF.

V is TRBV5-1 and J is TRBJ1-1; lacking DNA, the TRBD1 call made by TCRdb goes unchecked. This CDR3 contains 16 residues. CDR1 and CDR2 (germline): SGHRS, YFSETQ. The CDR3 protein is CASSRGTGVVNTEAFF.

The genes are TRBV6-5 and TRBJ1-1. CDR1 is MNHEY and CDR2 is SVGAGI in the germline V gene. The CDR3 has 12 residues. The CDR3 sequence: CATSTGNTEAFF.

CDR3 loop: CASSFFQGSSNEQFF. The chain employs TRBV7-6 and TRBJ2-1; absent DNA, TCRdb's TRBD1 call cannot be checked. The CDR3 loop spans 15 amino acids. The germline CDR1 and CDR2 sequences are SGHVS and FNYEAQ.

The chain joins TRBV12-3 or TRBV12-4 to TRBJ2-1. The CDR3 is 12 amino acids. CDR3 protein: CASSLLVYEQFF.

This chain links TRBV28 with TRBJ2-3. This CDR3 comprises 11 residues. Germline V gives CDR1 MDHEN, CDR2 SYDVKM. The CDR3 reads CASTRADTQYF.

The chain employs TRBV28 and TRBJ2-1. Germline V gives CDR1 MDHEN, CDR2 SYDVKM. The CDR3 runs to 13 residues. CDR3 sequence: CASSLSFDSEQFF.

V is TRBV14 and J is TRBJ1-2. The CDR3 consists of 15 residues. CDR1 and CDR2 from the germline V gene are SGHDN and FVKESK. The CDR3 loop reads CASSPRTAVGYGYTF. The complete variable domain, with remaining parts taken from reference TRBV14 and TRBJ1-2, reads EAGVTQFPSHSVIEKGQTVTLRCDPISGHDNLYWYRRVMGKEIKFLLHFVKESKQDESGMPNNRFLAERTGGTYSTLKVQPAELEDSGVYFCASSPRTAVGYGYTFGSGTRLTVV.

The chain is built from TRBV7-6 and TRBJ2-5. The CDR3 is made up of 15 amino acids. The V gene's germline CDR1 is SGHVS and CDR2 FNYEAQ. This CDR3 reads CASSLDGTLQETQYF.

The CDR3 sequence: CASSGAGGRETQYF. V and J are TRBV9 and TRBJ2-5; TCRdb designates TRBD1, a call that cannot be tested without DNA. This CDR3 spans 14 amino acids. Germline lookup yields CDR1 SGDLS and CDR2 YYNGEE. Full variable domain (remainder filled in from reference TRBV9 and TRBJ2-5): DSGVTQTPKHLITATGQRVTLRCSPRSGDLSVYWYQQSLDQGLQFLIQYYNGEERAKGNILERFSAQQFPDLHSELNLSSLELGDSALYFCASSGAGGRETQYFGPGTRLLVL.

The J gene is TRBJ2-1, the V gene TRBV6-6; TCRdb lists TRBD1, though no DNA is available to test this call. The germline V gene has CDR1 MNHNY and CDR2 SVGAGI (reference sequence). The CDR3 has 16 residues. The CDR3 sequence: CASSYSRDPVFNEQFF.